Listed below are T cell receptor beta chains from one sample, sequenced in a study of blood T cell repertoires in COVID-19. Profiling relied on immunoSEQ multiplex PCR, and the TCRdb table lists in-frame clones only, not all of them. The data contain over 450,000 clones, 85% to 90% of them singletons. Specimen: peripheral blood. The source of these receptors is a man between 18 and 35 years old with COVID-19, enrolled during active disease. The conserved cysteine and the conserved F or W are not part of the CDR3 here. Clone size is shown for a subset of rows, as once, few, many or a class of expanded clone.

cdr3_aa cdr3_length v_call clone_size
ASKDGSPSDYEQY 13 TRBV6-5 NA
AIKLAGQETQY 11 TRBV10-3 NA
ASSHRSGANVLT 12 TRBV3-1/TRBV3-2 NA
ASSVLAGARASTDTQY 16 TRBV2 NA
ARGRGPGDEQF 11 TRBV2 NA
AINPGLGKGELF 12 TRBV10-3 NA
ASTVWGPNSPLH 12 TRBV5-1 NA
ASSFTLASYNEQF 13 TRBV27 NA
ASSYSASGWESPLH 14 TRBV6-5 NA
ASSDGGLGSYEQY 13 TRBV2 NA
ASSPGTGRTEAF 12 TRBV7-9 NA
ASSWDRGETQY 11 TRBV19 NA
ASSLDRTGTDTQY 13 TRBV5-6 NA
ASSLVGVYNSPLH 13 TRBV7-8 NA
ASSPWTGRMGEQF 13 TRBV14 NA
ASSLFSGSYNEQF 13 TRBV5-5 NA
ASRPPGGRNTEAF 13 TRBV6-5 NA
ASSLGGVPGANVLT 14 TRBV7-9 once